This entry concerns a single TCR beta chain. Its antigen is unknown. This entry comes from a study of T cell clonotyping in hematopoietic cell transplantation. V was cut by 3 bases and J by 5 bases, with 7 bases left in between. Per the germline V gene, CDR1 is SQVTM and CDR2 is ANQGSEA. The CDR3 has 11 residues. Method: immunoSEQ multiplex PCR; TCRdb's copy keeps in-frame clones and lacks some. The sample lists 25,000 to 35,000 clones, more than 70% seen once, with less than 6.5% in the top ten. Documented time point: recipient sample about 28 days before transplant, after cytoreduction. General study results and limits: Few recipient clonotypes overlapped donors; over 95% were de novo at given depth.

The source was peripheral blood mononuclear cells, collected before stem cell transplant. The TCR sequence derives from a man aged 50 or older with myelodysplastic syndrome. Some clones in this sample may be carry-over from other donors' samples. The chain has TRBV29-1 and TRBJ1-2; D call uncertain. The CDR3 DNA reads as TGCAGCGTTGACACAAGTTATGGCTACACCTTC. Protein product: CSVDTSYGYTF.